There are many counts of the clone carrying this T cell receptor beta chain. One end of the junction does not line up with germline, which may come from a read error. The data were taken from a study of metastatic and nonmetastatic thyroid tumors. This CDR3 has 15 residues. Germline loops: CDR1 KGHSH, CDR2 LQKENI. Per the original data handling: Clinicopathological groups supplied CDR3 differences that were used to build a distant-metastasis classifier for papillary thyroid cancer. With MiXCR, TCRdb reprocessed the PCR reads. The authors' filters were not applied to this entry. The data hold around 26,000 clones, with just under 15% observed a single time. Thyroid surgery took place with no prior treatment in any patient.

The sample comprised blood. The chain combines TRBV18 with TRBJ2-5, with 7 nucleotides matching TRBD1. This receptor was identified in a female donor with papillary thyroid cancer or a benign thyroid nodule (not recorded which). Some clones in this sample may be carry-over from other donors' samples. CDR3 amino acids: CASSPLQGSQETQYF. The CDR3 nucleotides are TGTGCCAGCTCCCCACTACAGGGGTCACAAGAGACCCAGTACTTC.